The sequence of this T cell receptor (beta chain) was determined in a study of cytomegalovirus exposure and HLA in healthy donors (dated by TCRdb to 2017 to 2019). In terms of the full investigation: An earlier analysis of approximately 640 of the donors reported 276 Gb of sequence data and 117 million unique TCR beta sequences from about 179 million T cells. A later analysis re-analyzed previously published TCR beta repertoires from 666 donors and added high-resolution HLA genotyping to study TCR occurrence patterns. Four or five DR-DQ haplotypes were handled as single units for association and clustering because linkage in the cohort was strong. Donor age, sex, ethnicity and CMV serostatus were compiled together with the repertoire data. Roughly 300 gigabases of sequencing data and tens of millions of unique TCR sequences were included in an early release covering about 700 HLA-typed donors. On average, around 200,000 unique TCR beta nucleotide sequences were sequenced per donor among more than 350 genotyped donors of the cohort, with around 19% of those sequences being non-productive. In an earlier analysis of 500 to 650 of the donors, high-throughput TCR beta sequencing was used to judge whether each TCR beta V gene segment behaved as functional or pseudogenic. To predict cytomegalovirus infection status, the study combined high-throughput TCR immunosequencing, statistical association of individual TCRs with disease status, and machine learning. Rather than using new phenotypic data, the later analysis identified candidate immune exposures from TCR beta sequences and from how often those sequences occurred across donors. A later genetic analysis took genome-wide SNP genotypes for about three fifths of the 666 donors and used that subset as a discovery cohort. Of the approximately 400 genotyped donors, 70% to 90% were placed in the genetic ancestry cluster associated with self-reported Caucasian donors. The number of typed donors differed by locus: about 629-630 for A, B, C, DRB1 and DQB1; 522 for DQA1; some 610 for DPA1; and about 470 for DPB1. All discovery cohort repertoires had been generated on a single sequencing platform. Along with the roughly 700-subject first cohort, a separate validation cohort of 120 different subjects was used. The study was designed to test whether signatures of past pathogen exposure could be identified by cataloging public T cell receptors. HLA typing included class I and class II loci at four-digit resolution. The study profiled the T cell repertoires of 500 to 800 subjects by immunosequencing and related them to cytomegalovirus serostatus. Study-wide findings and limitations: Correlated functional status among segregating V segments might be attributable to linkage disequilibrium, but an unknown experimental factor could not be ruled out. A further reported finding was that TCR beta sequences accurately predicted the HLA-A and HLA-B alleles for most subjects in the first cohort. According to a later analysis, TCR association rates differed among HLA loci, with DRB1 alleles showing the most associated TCRs and HLA-C alleles showing the fewest. The study gave a list of under 200 TCR beta chains associated with cytomegalovirus. In vitro tests confirmed that a few of the cytomegalovirus-associated TCR beta chains recognize cytomegalovirus antigens. The earlier analysis of a few hundred of the donors excluded about 16 rarely observed V segments, including chromosome 9 orphons, because counts were too low. At a false discovery rate of 0.05, a later analysis linked 15,000 to 20,000 TCR beta sequences to specific HLA alleles. In a later genetic analysis, a missense DCLRE1C variant was associated with V-gene and J-gene trimming of TCR beta chains, and the association was replicated in an independent cohort. Across donors, most TCR sequences were observed very rarely, whereas some public TCRs were present in many individuals. An earlier analysis of approximately 600 of the donors showed that most TCR beta V segments appeared in productive rearrangements either about 87% or about 30% of the time, which broadly matched IMGT annotations. The classifier was reported to diagnose cytomegalovirus status with high specificity and sensitivity in both the original cohort and the validation cohort. A group of highly shared sequence variants was considered likely to be a technical artifact of the sequencing pipeline. Several of the top co-occurrence clusters appeared to be linked to parvovirus B19, influenza, CMV and Epstein-Barr virus, according to a later analysis. For the cohort, immune exposure information was limited to CMV serostatus. Sequencing depth was assumed to be roughly uniform across donors in the presence/absence analyses, though that assumption may not hold. Some IMGT-functional V segments, including TRBV6-2 and TRBV6-3, could not be told apart with the 87-base-pair reads, so those segments were excluded. According to a later genetic analysis, donors in an Asian-associated ancestry cluster had fewer N-insertions in productive TCRs than the approximately 690-donor mean. In a later analysis, most CMV-associated TCR beta chains were found to appear HLA-restricted, with HLA associations seemingly driven largely by CMV exposure. When HLA alleles, especially DR and DQ, strongly co-occurred, TCR associations were difficult to assign to individual alleles. HLA typing was unavailable for some donors at each locus, so association tests used only the typed subset. According to the authors, the approach could potentially be generalized to other disease states and immunological phenotypes. Only TCR beta chains were sequenced in this cohort, and the absence of alpha or paired-chain data limited detectable features. Compared with equally common non-associated chains, HLA-associated TCR beta chains in a later analysis were more clonally expanded and had lower generation probabilities.

The cohort was made up of 666 healthy bone marrow donors. At the time of sampling, all cohort members were nominally healthy, though unrecorded immune exposures were likely present. The donor was CMV seronegative and belonged to the group of 352 seronegative cohort members. Each donor provided a peripheral blood sample, and peripheral blood mononuclear cells were used for TCR beta sequencing. The Qiagen DNeasy Blood Extraction Kit was used to extract genomic DNA from the blood cell samples. Only one count was recorded for this clone. This receptor's antigen is unknown. No qualities accompany the bases; no much larger clone lies one base away. The method behind the library was the immunoSEQ multiplex PCR assay. For the multiplex PCR, a mixture combining 60 forward primers for TCR Vbeta segments and 13 reverse primers for TCR Jbeta segments was used. Amplification of the CDR3 region of rearranged TCR beta genes was performed with a multiplex PCR assay on genomic DNA. On the Illumina HiSeq System, the amplified TCR beta libraries were sequenced as 87-base-pair reads. In the authors' own workflow: In a later analysis, 70 million to 95 million unique TCR beta chains were counted across the approximately 640 repertoires, and roughly 11 million of these chains were shared by at least two donors. Raw reads were error-corrected and collapsed into unique sequences with a nearest-neighbor algorithm that merged closely related sequences to remove PCR and sequencing errors. CDR3 sequences were aligned to IMGT reference sequences to assign V, D and J gene segments. For a sequence to be retained, a match of at least six nucleotides to both a V gene segment and a J gene segment was required. A rearrangement counted as productive if the CDR3 had no stop codons and remained in frame with V and J, and every other rearrangement counted as non-productive. Following IMGT convention, CDR3 was defined as the stretch from the second conserved V-encoded cysteine to the conserved J-encoded phenylalanine. In an earlier analysis of approximately 500 of the donors, sequences lacking an unambiguous match to a single V gene segment were excluded. In an earlier analysis of 500 to 750 of the donors, V segments were called functional above 56.7% productive rearrangements and were called segregating when the between-donor standard deviation exceeded 5%. A statistical classification framework was built for diagnosing cytomegalovirus status from the catalog of TCR beta chain sequences. V and J gene assignment, in a later analysis, came from comparing TCR nucleotide sequences with IMGT/GENE-DB human TR gene sequences. Using the TCRdist pipeline, a later analysis assigned CDR3 sequences along with most-parsimonious VDJ recombination scenarios. In a later analysis, each TCR beta chain was defined by its CDR3 amino acid sequence together with its V-gene family, and reads lacking a unique V-gene family were excluded. As a way to deal with suspected cross-contamination and a sequencing artifact, a later analysis dropped 450 to 600 nucleotide sequences that were highly shared and had low generation probability. In a later analysis, a clonal expansion index for each public chain was calculated from normalized within-repertoire ranks of inferred template counts. Generation probabilities in a later analysis came from a VDJ recombination model fitted to out-of-frame rearrangements, and those results were checked against IGoR. A later analysis scored TCR-TCR, TCR-HLA and TCR-CMV co-occurrence with hypergeometric tests, applying a repertoire-size bias correction to TCR pairs. In a later analysis, false discovery rates were estimated by permuting HLA or CMV assignments 20 times. In a later analysis, co-occurring TCRs were grouped using DBSCAN, with TCRdist sequence similarity added in when clustering inside HLA-allele-positive subsets. For co-occurrence clustering, repertoires with fewer than 30,000 or more than 120,000 public chains were excluded, along with four to six repertoires with anomalous nucleotide sharing. This is the immuneACCESS table as TCRdb keeps it, with only in-frame sequences that have V and J called. A part of the clones is gone; compared with another copy, unresolved V genes explain less than half, and the rest is unexplained. That table furnishes V, J and clone size, whereas the DNA furnished D and trimming. The sample table lists around 100,000 clones, around 77% of them with a count of one. 5.5% to 8% of the sample lies in the top ten.

There are 16 amino acids in the CDR3, from cysteine to phenylalanine inclusive. The only DNA kept is the CDR3, 48 bases in frame from the first base. CDR1 is given as LGHNT and CDR2 as FRNRAP, both from the germline V gene. Clipping removes 1 base from V and 6 bases from J, with 5 as the unmatched junction base count. This TCR was sampled from a man aged 30 to 45 in good health and CMV-seronegative. Recombination joined TRBV12-5 with TRBJ1-4; TRBD1 aligns with 10 central bases. Sequenced material: PBMCs. The DNA sequence follows: TGTGCTAGTGGTTTGGGTCTGGGACAGGGGCATGAAAAACTGTTTTTT. This sequence encodes CASGLGLGQGHEKLFF.